Sequencing of this T cell receptor (beta chain) was carried out in a study of T cell changes during pregnancy in multiple sclerosis. Measured with immunoSEQ multiplex PCR; TCRdb has only the in-frame clones, and not every one. The data hold approximately 50,000 clones, with less than 95% observed a single time. The CDR3 totals 16 residues. CDR1 is MDHEN and CDR2 is SYDVKM in the germline V gene. Trimming shortened V by 3 bases and J by 3 bases, and 16 bases separated the two germline ends. V is TRBV28 and J is TRBJ2-3; perhaps TRBD2 as D (5 bases). The receptor's source is a female donor with multiple sclerosis, enrolled in a pregnancy study. The specimen was CD4+ T cells from peripheral blood mononuclear cells, collected in the third trimester of pregnancy. CDR3 region: CASSFPSGGWTDTQYF. The CDR3 coding sequence is TGTGCCAGCAGTTTTCCCAGCGGAGGTTGGACAGATACGCAGTATTTT.